Given below is one T cell receptor beta chain in context. The specificity of this receptor is unknown. Base qualities are not at hand, and no much larger clone is one base apart. The Qiagen DNeasy kit was used to extract genomic DNA both from unsorted PBMCs and from the negatively selected CD4+ and CD8+ fractions. Using primers that anneal to V and J segments, immunoSEQ multiplex PCR amplified the TCR beta CDR3 regions. Amplification bias was minimized using a synthetic immune receptor repertoire, and residual bias was removed computationally after sequencing. The study's own analysis went as follows. Custom Python scripts were used to quantify repertoire diversity as the Shannon entropy index. Unsorted, CD4+ and CD8+ repertoires were examined separately, except in combined analyses, for which CD4+ and CD8+ sequences were merged in silico. Clonal expansion was defined as a frequency increase of at least 2-fold after treatment compared with C1D1, and clones undetected at baseline were assigned a pseudocount of 0.5. Singleton clones were defined as clones with 0 or 1 copy at C1D1, and non-singleton clones were defined as clones with 2 or more copies. By matching protein sequences in sorted samples from the same patient, clones expanded in unsorted samples were annotated as CD4+, CD8+ or unknown. Wilcoxon tests were applied to paired samples to test diversity changes from C1D1 to C4D1. TCRdb stores this immuneACCESS table with in-frame sequences only. Part of the clones is absent; in the studies checked, under half of the shortfall reflects unresolved V genes, and no reason is known for the rest. The V and J calls and the clone size are those of that table, but D and trimming were determined from the DNA. The sample yields some 23,000 clones; over 60% were counted once. Clones ranked in the top ten supply 15% to 20% of the sample.

This specimen comes from a study of PD-1 blockade in classical Hodgkin lymphoma (dated by TCRdb to 2019 to 2021). Study-wide context: Nivolumab dosing was 3 mg/kg intravenously every 2 weeks, continuing until either disease progression or unacceptable toxicity. The study used TCR beta sequencing and CyTOF to define a peripheral blood immune signature of response to PD-1 blockade in classical Hodgkin lymphoma.

V is reduced by 6 bases and J by 3 bases, leaving a spacing of 6 bases between them. CDR1 and CDR2, looked up from the germline V gene (reference sequence), are LNHDA and SQIVND. The CDR3 runs 12 residues from the cysteine to the phenylalanine. The retained sequence is limited to the CDR3, 36 bases, with the frame set at the first base. Here is what the overall study found, with its caveats: Lower diversity was observed in patients in whom nivolumab was started less than 1 year after ASCT, and these patients were excluded from later analyses so that confounding by immune reconstitution would be avoided. By C4D1, a significant rise was seen in CD4+ TCR diversity but not in CD8+ TCR diversity (p=0.0027 vs p=0.16), and the rise was most apparent among complete responders (p=0.02). The study was limited to a single clinical trial cohort, and causes of repertoire differences, possibly disease activity or prior therapy, remained undefined. Newly diagnosed patients were reported to have lower baseline TCR diversity than healthy donors, and relapsed/refractory patients were reported to have lower baseline TCR diversity still. Baseline diversity similar to that of newly diagnosed patients was observed in trial patients achieving complete response, whereas significantly lower diversity was observed in partial responders and progressors.

What the time point label conveys for this sample: cycle 1 day 1 (C1D1), immediately before nivolumab initiation. Relapse after autologous stem cell transplantation had occurred in all trial patients, and cohorts A, B and C were distinguished by prior brentuximab vedotin exposure. The trial cohort included around 56 patients with relapsed/refractory classical Hodgkin lymphoma, and each patient had a best overall response of complete response, partial response or progressive disease. Trial patients were treated with single-agent nivolumab in the multi-cohort phase II CheckMate 205 trial. Best overall response was determined by an independent review committee according to the 2007 International Working Group response criteria. PBMCs from the trial were collected at three points: immediately before nivolumab initiation (C1D1), and during therapy at cycle 2 day 1 and cycle 4 day 1. Peripheral blood was collected in 8 mL Vacutainer Cell Preparation Tubes, from which PBMCs were isolated by centrifugation and then cryopreserved.

The sample was peripheral blood mononuclear cells (PBMCs), taken at baseline. The origin of this receptor is a human donor with classical Hodgkin lymphoma. The sequence joins TRBV19 to TRBJ1-3; the D gene identity is not certain. The bases are TGTGCCAGTAGCTACAGTGGAAACACCATATATTTT. The resulting protein is CASSYSGNTIYF.